The clone carrying this T cell receptor beta chain appeared a few times. What it recognizes is unknown. This record belongs to a study of molecular identifiers for immune sequencing clone quantification. Study observations and caveats: Clones above 20 RNA copies held over 97% of effector molecules, under 1% in naive cells.

TCR libraries were built in bulk with a published protocol and specific TCR primers. MiXCR was run by TCRdb on the PCR reads, yielding one entry per CDR3 protein. The top ten hold roughly 0.8% of the sample, which has more than 250,000 distinct CDR3 sequences, 20% to 25% seen once. Per the germline V gene, CDR1 is SGHVS and CDR2 is FQNEAQ. V shed 2 bases and J shed 8 bases, with 18 bases lying between them. This CDR3 is 15 amino acids long. Sequencing was done on a sample of naive CD8+ T cells from blood, with Jurkat cell RNA spiked in. Specified subset: FACS-sorted CD8+CD4-CCR7+CD45RA+ naive T cells. The chain links TRBV7-8 to TRBJ1-2, with D tentatively TRBD1 (5 bases). The clonotype originates from a human donor in good health. Some libraries in this study had Jurkat cell RNA spiked in. CDR3 in amino acids: CASSLYWTPELGYTF. The CDR3 region has the DNA TGTGCCAGCAGCTTATATTGGACACCTGAGCTAGGCTACACCTTC.